Below, 14 T cell receptor beta chains from the same sample are listed, as sequenced in a study of Ad26.COV2.S vaccination and SARS-CoV-2 variants. The protocol was immunoSEQ multiplex PCR, while the TCRdb copy is restricted to in-frame clones and leaves out a portion. This sample has approximately 480,000 clones; roughly 87% occur once, and the top ten carry 9.5% to 15%. Treatment reported: some 20 received Ad26.COV2.S at low or high dose, single or two shots; several received placebo; per-sample allocation not given. The samples date from day 63 after the first vaccine or placebo injection. The source was peripheral blood, collected in a trial of Ad26.COV2.S vaccine versus placebo. The receptors derive from a person between 18 and 65 years old who received the Ad26.COV2.S COVID-19 vaccine or a placebo.

The rearrangement links TRBV7-3 to TRBJ2-2; 7 bases map to TRBD1. This CDR3 comprises 16 residues. Per the germline V gene, CDR1 is SGHTA and CDR2 is FQGTGA. Losses at the gene ends were 4 bases for V and 2 bases for J; bases not matched to a gene: 7. The CDR3 loop reads CASSYRGPLNTGELFF. The CDR3, as DNA: TGTGCCAGCAGCTACAGGGGACCCCTTAACACCGGGGAGCTGTTTTTT.

The chain joins TRBV10-3 to TRBJ2-1; 10 bases are a match to TRBD2. From germline, CDR1 is ENHRY and CDR2 SYGVKD. Unmatched junction bases numbered 12, after V lost 8 bases and J lost 8 bases. The CDR3 spans 15 residues. The DNA of the CDR3 is TGTGCCATCCGGTATGGGCTAGCGGGAGCCGATGAGCAGTTCTTC. It codes for CAIRYGLAGADEQFF.

The chain is built from TRBV2 and TRBJ2-1, with D perhaps TRBD2 (5 bases). CDR1 is SNHLY and CDR2 is FYNNEI in the germline V gene. The V end was cut by 2 bases, the J end by 10 bases, with 9 bases between. The CDR3 sequence is 12 residues long. The CDR3 protein is CASSERDWEQFF. The CDR3 region has the DNA TGTGCCAGCAGTGAACGGGATTGGGAGCAGTTCTTC.

V gene TRBV5-1 combines with J gene TRBJ2-3; D uncertain. Germline V lookup: CDR1 SGHRS, CDR2 YFSETQ. This CDR3 is built from 17 residues. V dropped 0 bases and J dropped 6 bases, with 20 bases sitting between them. The CDR3 loop reads CASSLGRSAVFLDTQYF. The CDR3 DNA follows: TGCGCCAGCAGCTTGGGTCGATCGGCAGTGTTCTTGGATACGCAGTATTTT.

J is TRBJ1-5 and V is TRBV19; tentatively, D is TRBD1 (5 bases). This CDR3 region has 15 residues. V was cut by 8 bases and J by 1 base, with 15 bases left in between. Germline V gene lookup returns CDR1 LNHDA and CDR2 SQIVND (reference sequence). DNA for the CDR3: TGTGCCAGTGCCCTACTGGGGGGAAGCAATCAGCCCCAGCATTTT. The encoded protein is CASALLGGSNQPQHF.

This clone was picked up one time. The chain carries TRBV28 and TRBJ2-7, with 7 positions matching TRBD1. The germline gives CDR1 MDHEN, CDR2 SYDVKM. The trim removed 5 bases at V and 1 base at J, leaving 14 bases unmatched. CDR3 length: 17 amino acids. CDR3 region: CASSGFRGRGGSYEQYF. In DNA, the CDR3 is TGTGCCAGCAGTGGGTTTAGGGGGCGCGGAGGATCCTACGAGCAGTACTTC.

The rearrangement links TRBV12-3 or TRBV12-4 to TRBJ1-2; D gene ambiguous. Trimming shortened V by 8 bases and J by 7 bases, and 14 bases separated the two germline ends. This CDR3 is built from 12 residues. In DNA form, the CDR3 reads TGTGCCAGCCGGGCGTATGACCCTGGCTACACCTTC. Translated, it gives CASRAYDPGYTF.

In DNA form, the CDR3 reads TGTGCCAGCAGCGGCAGGGGACAGGGGGCTTCCGAGCAGTACTTC. Amino acid sequence: CASSGRGQGASEQYF. The V gene is TRBV11-3, the J gene TRBJ2-7; 12 nucleotides match TRBD1. CDR1 SGHNT and CDR2 YENEEA come from the germline V gene. The trim removed 5 bases at V and 6 bases at J, leaving 8 bases unmatched. The CDR3 extends over 15 amino acids. The variable domain in full, with the rest retrieved from reference TRBV11-3 and TRBJ2-7, is EAGVVQSPRYKIIEKKQPVAFWCNPISGHNTLYWYLQNLGQGPELLIRYENEEAVDDSQLPKDRFSAERLKGVDSTLKIQPAELGDSAVYLCASSGRGQGASEQYFGPGTRLTVT.

The genes are TRBV19 and TRBJ2-3; 9 positions match TRBD2. CDR1 LNHDA and CDR2 SQIVND come from the germline V gene (reference sequence). V lost 6 bases, J lost 5 bases, and 3 bases stayed unmatched. This CDR3 comprises 13 residues. This CDR3 is CASRVAGEDTQYF. CDR3 nucleotide sequence: TGTGCCAGTAGGGTAGCGGGAGAAGATACGCAGTATTTT.

The chain combines TRBV16 with TRBJ2-7; TRBD1 is a possible D gene (6 bases). V was clipped by 4 bases and J by 2 bases, with 12 bases between them. The CDR3 has 14 residues. The germline V gene encodes CDR1 KGHSY and CDR2 FQNENV. CDR3 in DNA: TGTGCCAGCAGCCCAAACAGGGTAACCTACGAGCAGTACTTC. Protein product: CASSPNRVTYEQYF.

The gene calls are TRBV28 and TRBJ2-3; 10 nucleotides match TRBD2. Germline CDR1 and CDR2: MDHEN and SYDVKM. V shed 3 bases and J 6 bases; nucleotides not matched to a gene: 12. This CDR3 has 17 amino acids. CDR3 in DNA: TGTGCCAGCAGTTTGGGGCAAACTAGCGGGATATTGGATACGCAGTATTTT. Its protein product is CASSLGQTSGILDTQYF.

This chain links TRBV4-1 with TRBJ2-1; 7 positions match TRBD2. V lost 1 base to trimming and J lost 3 bases; unmatched junction nucleotides: 6. Germline CDR1 is MGHRA and CDR2 is YSYEKL. The CDR3 runs to 16 residues. The CDR3 reads CASSQALRGGYNEQFF. DNA of the CDR3: TGCGCCAGCAGCCAAGCTTTGCGCGGGGGCTACAATGAGCAGTTCTTC.

The V call is TRBV7-2, the J call TRBJ1-4; 9 bases are shared with TRBD1. The V and J ends lost 4 bases and 7 bases, in that order; junction bases with no gene match: 7. This CDR3 is 15 amino acids long. Germline CDR1 SGHTA, CDR2 FQGNSA. The CDR3 bases are TGTGCCAGCAGCTCGTCCGGGACAGGGTTTGAAAAACTGTTTTTT. As protein: CASSSSGTGFEKLFF.

Of note for this clone: Other DNA sequences in the sample encode the same CDR3. The chain links TRBV5-1 to TRBJ2-3; 11 nucleotides match TRBD2. This CDR3 has 14 amino acids. The J segment lost 5 bases and the V segment lost 4 bases, leaving 3 bases of the junction unmatched. Germline V CDR1 and CDR2: SGHRS, YFSETQ. The CDR3 reads CASSHGTSGDTQYF. CDR3 nucleotide sequence: TGCGCCAGCAGCCACGGGACTAGCGGAGATACGCAGTATTTT.